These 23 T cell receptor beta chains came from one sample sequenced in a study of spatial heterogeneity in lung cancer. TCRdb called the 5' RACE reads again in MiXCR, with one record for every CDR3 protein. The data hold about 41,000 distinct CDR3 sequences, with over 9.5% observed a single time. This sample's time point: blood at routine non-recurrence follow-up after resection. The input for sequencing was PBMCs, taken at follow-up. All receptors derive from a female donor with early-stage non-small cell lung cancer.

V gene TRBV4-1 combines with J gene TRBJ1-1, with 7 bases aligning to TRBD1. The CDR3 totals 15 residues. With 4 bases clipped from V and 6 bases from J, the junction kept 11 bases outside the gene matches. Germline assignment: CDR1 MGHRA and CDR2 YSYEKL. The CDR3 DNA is TGCGCCAGCAGCCTTATACAGGGGAAGGTTGCTGAAGCTTTCTTT. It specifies CASSLIQGKVAEAFF.

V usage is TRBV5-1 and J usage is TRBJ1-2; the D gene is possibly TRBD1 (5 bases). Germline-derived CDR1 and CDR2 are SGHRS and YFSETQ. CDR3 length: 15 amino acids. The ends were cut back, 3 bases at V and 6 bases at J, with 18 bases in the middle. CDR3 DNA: TGCGCCAGCAGCTGGGACCGACCGGACCGGGATGGCTACACCTTC. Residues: CASSWDRPDRDGYTF. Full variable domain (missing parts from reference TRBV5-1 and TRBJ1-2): KAGVTQTPRYLIKTRGQQVTLSCSPISGHRSVSWYQQTPGQGLQFLFEYFSETQRNKGNFPGRFSGRQFSNSRSEMNVSTLELGDSALYLCASSWDRPDRDGYTFGSGTRLTVV.

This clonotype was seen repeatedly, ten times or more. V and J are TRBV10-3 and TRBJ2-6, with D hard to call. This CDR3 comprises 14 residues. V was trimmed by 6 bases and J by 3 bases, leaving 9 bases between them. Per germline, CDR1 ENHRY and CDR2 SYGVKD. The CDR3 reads CAIREAYGANVLTF. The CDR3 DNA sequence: TGTGCCATCAGAGAGGCGTATGGGGCCAACGTCCTGACTTTC.

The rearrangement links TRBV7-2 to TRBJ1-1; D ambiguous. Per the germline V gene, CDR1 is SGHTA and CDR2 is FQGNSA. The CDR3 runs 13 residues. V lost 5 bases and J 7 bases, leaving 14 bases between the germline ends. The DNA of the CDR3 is TGTGCCAGCAGCCGTCAAATGACGGGTGAAGCTTTCTTT. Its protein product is CASSRQMTGEAFF.

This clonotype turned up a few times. The CDR3 reads CAISLDRGSDGELFF. The CDR3 region has the DNA TGTGCCATCAGCCTCGACAGGGGCAGTGACGGGGAGCTGTTTTTT. V and J are TRBV10-3 and TRBJ2-2; 8 bases are shared with TRBD1. The length of the CDR3 is 15 residues. The germline CDR1 and CDR2 sequences are ENHRY and SYGVKD. V lost 6 bases to trimming and J lost 7 bases; unmatched junction nucleotides: 10.

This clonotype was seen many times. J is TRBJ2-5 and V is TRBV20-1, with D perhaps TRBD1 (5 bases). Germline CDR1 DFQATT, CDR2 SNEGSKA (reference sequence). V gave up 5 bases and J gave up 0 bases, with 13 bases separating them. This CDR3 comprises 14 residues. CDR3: CSADPEDNQETQYF. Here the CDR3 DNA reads TGCAGTGCTGACCCCGAGGACAACCAAGAGACCCAGTACTTC.

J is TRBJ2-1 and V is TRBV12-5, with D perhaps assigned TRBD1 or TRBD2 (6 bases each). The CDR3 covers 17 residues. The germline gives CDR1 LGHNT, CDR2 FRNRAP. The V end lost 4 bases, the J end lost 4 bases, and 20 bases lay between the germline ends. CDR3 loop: CASGWPSGGEVYNEQFF. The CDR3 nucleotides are TGTGCTAGTGGTTGGCCCTCCGGGGGCGAAGTTTACAATGAGCAGTTCTTC. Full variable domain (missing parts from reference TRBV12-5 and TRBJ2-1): DARVTQTPRHKVTEMGQEVTMRCQPILGHNTVFWYRQTMMQGLELLAYFRNRAPLDDSGMPKDRFSAEMPDATLATLKIQPSEPRDSAVYFCASGWPSGGEVYNEQFFGPGTRLTVL.

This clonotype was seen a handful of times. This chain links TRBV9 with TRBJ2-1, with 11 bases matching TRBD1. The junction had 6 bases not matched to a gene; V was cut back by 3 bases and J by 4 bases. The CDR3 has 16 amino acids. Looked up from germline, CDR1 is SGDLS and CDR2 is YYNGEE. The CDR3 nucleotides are TGTGCCAGCAGCGCCCTGGGACAGGGGGGGTACAATGAGCAGTTCTTC. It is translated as CASSALGQGGYNEQFF.

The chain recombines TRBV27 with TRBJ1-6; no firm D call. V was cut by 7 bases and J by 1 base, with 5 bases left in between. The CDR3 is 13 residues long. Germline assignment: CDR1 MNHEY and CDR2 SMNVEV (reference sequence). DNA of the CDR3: TGTGCCAGCAAGTGGTCCTATAATTCACCCCTCCACTTT. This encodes CASKWSYNSPLHF.

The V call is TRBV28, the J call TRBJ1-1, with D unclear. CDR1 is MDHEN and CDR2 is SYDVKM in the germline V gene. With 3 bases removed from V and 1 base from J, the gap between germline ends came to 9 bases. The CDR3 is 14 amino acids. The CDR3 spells CASSFLRRNTEAFF. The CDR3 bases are TGTGCCAGCAGTTTCCTCAGACGGAACACTGAAGCTTTCTTT.

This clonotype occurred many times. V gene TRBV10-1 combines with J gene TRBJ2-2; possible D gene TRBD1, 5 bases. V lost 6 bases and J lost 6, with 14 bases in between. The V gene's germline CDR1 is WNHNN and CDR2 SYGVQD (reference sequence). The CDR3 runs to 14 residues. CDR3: CASSGARGPGELFF. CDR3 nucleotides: TGCGCCAGCAGCGGAGCAAGGGGCCCCGGGGAGCTGTTTTTT.

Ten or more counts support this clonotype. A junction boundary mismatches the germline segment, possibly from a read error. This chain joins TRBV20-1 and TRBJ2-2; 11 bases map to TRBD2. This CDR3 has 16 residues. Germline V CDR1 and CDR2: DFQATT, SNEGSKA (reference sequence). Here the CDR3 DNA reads TGCAGTGCTAGAAGGACTAGCGGGTGGAACGCCGGGGAGCTGTTTTTT. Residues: CSARRTSGWNAGELFF.

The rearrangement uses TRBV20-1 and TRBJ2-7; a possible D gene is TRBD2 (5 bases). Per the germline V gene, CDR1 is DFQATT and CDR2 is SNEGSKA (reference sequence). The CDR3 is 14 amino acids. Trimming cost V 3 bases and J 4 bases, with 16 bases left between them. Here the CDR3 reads CSASHRGWGYEQYF. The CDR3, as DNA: TGCAGTGCTAGTCATCGCGGGTGGGGTTACGAGCAGTACTTC.

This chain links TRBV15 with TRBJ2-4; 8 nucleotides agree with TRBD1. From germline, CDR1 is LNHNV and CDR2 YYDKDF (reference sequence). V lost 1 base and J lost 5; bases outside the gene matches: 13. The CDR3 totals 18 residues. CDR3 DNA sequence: TGTGCCACCAGCAGAGTATTAGGGACAGGCCCGTTGGAAAACATTCAGTACTTC. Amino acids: CATSRVLGTGPLENIQYF.

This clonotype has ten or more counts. DNA of the CDR3: TGTGCCAGCAGTGACGCTGTAGCAGATACGCAGTATTTT. This encodes CASSDAVADTQYF. The chain couples TRBV7-3 to TRBJ2-3; D gene uncertain. Trimming removed 6 bases from V and 4 bases from J, with 11 bases in between. Germline-derived CDR1 and CDR2 are SGHTA and FQGTGA. The CDR3 is made up of 13 amino acids.

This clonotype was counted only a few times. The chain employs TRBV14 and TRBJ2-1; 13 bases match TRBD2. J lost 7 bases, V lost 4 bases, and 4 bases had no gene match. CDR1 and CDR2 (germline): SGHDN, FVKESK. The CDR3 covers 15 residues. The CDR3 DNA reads TGTGCCAGCAGCCGACTAGCGGGGGGCAGGAATGAGCAGTTCTTC. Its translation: CASSRLAGGRNEQFF.

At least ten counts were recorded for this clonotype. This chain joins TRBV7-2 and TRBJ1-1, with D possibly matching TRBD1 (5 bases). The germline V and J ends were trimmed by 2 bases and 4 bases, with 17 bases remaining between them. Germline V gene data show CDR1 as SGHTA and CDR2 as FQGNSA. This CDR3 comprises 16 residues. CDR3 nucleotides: TGTGCCAGCAGCTTAAGTAACAGGCGCTTTGGCACTGAAGCTTTCTTT. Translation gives CASSLSNRRFGTEAFF.

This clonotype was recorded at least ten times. CDR3: CASSQGPDTEAFF. CDR3 nucleotides: TGTGCCAGCAGCCAAGGGCCGGACACTGAAGCTTTCTTT. The rearrangement links TRBV14 to TRBJ1-1; D call uncertain. The CDR3 extends over 13 amino acids. Germline values: CDR1 SGHDN, CDR2 FVKESK. V was trimmed by 1 base and J by 3 bases, leaving 6 bases between them. Using reference TRBV14 and TRBJ1-1 for the parts outside the CDR3, the full variable domain is EAGVTQFPSHSVIEKGQTVTLRCDPISGHDNLYWYRRVMGKEIKFLLHFVKESKQDESGMPNNRFLAERTGGTYSTLKVQPAELEDSGVYFCASSQGPDTEAFFGQGTRLTVV.

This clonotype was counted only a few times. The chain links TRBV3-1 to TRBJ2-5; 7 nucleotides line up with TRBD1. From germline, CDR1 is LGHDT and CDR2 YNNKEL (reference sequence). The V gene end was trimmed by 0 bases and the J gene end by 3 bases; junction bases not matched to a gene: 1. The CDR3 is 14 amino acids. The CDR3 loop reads CASSQEGTEETQYF. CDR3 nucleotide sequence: TGTGCCAGCAGCCAAGAGGGGACAGAAGAGACCCAGTACTTC.

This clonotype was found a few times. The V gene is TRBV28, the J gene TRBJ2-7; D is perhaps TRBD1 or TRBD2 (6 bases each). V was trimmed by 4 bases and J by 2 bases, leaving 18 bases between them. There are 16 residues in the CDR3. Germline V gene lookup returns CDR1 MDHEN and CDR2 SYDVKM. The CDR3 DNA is TGTGCCAGCAGTTCTCTCGGAGGGGGGATGCCCTACGAGCAGTACTTC. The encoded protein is CASSSLGGGMPYEQYF. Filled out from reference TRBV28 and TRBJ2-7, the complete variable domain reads DVKVTQSSRYLVKRTGEKVFLECVQDMDHENMFWYRQDPGLGLRLIYFSYDVKMKEKGDIPEGYSVSREKKERFSLILESASTNQTSMYLCASSSLGGGMPYEQYFGPGTRLTVT.

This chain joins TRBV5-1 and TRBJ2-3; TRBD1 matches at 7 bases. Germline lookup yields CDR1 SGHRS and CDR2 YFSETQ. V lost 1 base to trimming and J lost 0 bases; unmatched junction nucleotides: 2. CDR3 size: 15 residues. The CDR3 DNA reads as TGCGCCAGCAGCTTGCGGGACAGAAGCACAGATACGCAGTATTTT. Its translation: CASSLRDRSTDTQYF.

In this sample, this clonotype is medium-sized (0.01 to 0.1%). CDR3 loop: CASSPGLADNTDTQYF. The CDR3 nucleotides read TGTGCCAGTAGTCCCGGACTAGCGGACAATACAGATACGCAGTATTTT. The chain joins TRBV19 to TRBJ2-3; 10 bases fit TRBD2. The CDR3 is 16 amino acids. V gave up 5 bases and J gave up 3 bases; unmatched junction bases: 8. CDR1 LNHDA and CDR2 SQIVND come from the germline V gene (reference sequence).

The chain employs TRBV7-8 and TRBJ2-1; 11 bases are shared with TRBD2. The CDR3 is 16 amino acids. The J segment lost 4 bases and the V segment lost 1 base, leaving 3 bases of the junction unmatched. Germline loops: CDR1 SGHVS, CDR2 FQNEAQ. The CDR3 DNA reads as TGTGCCAGCAGCTTAGTCGCTAGCGGGGGGTACAATGAGCAGTTCTTC. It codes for CASSLVASGGYNEQFF.